A single TCR beta chain is shown here with its context. This record comes from a study of blood T cell repertoires in COVID-19. Study overall: From the United States, Italy and Spain came samples of acute and convalescent COVID-19. PBMCs, B-cell-depleted T cells, or T cells provided the cDNA or gDNA that made up the material.

Seattle researchers signed up patients amid active infection and tracked them longitudinally. The assay was immunoSEQ multiplex PCR, and TCRdb's table has in-frame clones only and misses some. Among around 60,000 clones listed, 80% to 90% were seen once. Trimming left V 2 bases short and J 4 bases short, with 6 bases between. This CDR3 is 13 amino acids long. Germline values: CDR1 SGHTA, CDR2 FQGNSA. This clonotype was sampled from an older woman with COVID-19, enrolled during active disease. The V gene is TRBV7-2, the J gene TRBJ2-1, with D unclear. The sample comprised peripheral blood. The chain's CDR3 is CASSLQLYNEQFF. In DNA, the CDR3 is TGTGCCAGCAGCTTACAACTTTACAATGAGCAGTTCTTC.